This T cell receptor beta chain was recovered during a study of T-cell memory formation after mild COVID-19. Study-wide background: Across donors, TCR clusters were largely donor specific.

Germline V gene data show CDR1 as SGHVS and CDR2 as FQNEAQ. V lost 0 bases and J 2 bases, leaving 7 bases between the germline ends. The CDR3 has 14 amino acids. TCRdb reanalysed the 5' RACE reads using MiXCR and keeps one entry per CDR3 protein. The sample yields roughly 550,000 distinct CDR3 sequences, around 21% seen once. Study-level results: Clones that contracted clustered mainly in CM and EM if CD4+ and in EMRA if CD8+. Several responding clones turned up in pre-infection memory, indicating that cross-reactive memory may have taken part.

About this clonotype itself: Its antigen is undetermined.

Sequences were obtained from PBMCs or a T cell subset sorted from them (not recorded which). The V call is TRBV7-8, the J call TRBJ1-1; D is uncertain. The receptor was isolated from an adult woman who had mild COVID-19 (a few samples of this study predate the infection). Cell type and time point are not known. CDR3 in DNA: TGTGCCAGCAGCTTAGCCGTAGTTAACACTGAAGCTTTCTTT. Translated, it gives CASSLAVVNTEAFF.